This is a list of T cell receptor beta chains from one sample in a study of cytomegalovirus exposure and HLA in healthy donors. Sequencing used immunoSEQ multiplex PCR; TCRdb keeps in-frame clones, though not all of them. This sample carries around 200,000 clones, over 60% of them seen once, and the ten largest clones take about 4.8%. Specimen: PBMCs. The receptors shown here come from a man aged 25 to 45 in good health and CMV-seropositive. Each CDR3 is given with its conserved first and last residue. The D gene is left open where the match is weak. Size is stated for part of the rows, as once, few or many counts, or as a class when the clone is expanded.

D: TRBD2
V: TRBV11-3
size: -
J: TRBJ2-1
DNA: TGTGCCAGCAGCGCCGGACTAGCGGAGGTTTACAATGAGCAGTTCTTC
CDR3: CASSAGLAEVYNEQFF

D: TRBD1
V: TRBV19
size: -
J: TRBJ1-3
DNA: TGTGCCAGTAGCGGGGACAGGGGGCATGGAAACACCATATATTTT
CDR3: CASSGDRGHGNTIYF

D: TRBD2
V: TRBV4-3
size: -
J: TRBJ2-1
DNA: TGCGCCAGCAGCCAAGATTTTAGCGGGAGCAGGAATGAGCAGTTCTTC
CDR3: CASSQDFSGSRNEQFF

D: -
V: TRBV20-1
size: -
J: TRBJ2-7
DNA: TGCAGTGCTAAAGCAAGTGCGGAGCAGTACTTC
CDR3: CSAKASAEQYF

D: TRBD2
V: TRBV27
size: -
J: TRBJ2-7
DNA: TGTGCCAGCAGAGCCCTGGGACTAGCGGGAGGGCCGGTGTACGAGCAGTACTTC
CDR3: CASRALGLAGGPVYEQYF

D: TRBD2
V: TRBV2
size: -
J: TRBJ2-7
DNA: TGTGCCAGCAGTGGGACTAGCGGGAGTCTAATGAACGAGCAGTACTTC
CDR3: CASSGTSGSLMNEQYF

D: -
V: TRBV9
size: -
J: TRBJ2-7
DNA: TGTGCCAGCAGCCCGAACTTCTACGAGCAGTACTTC
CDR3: CASSPNFYEQYF

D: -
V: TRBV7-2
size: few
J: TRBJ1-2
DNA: TGTGCCAGCAGCTTAGGGGCACAGAGCTATGGCTACACCTTC
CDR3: CASSLGAQSYGYTF

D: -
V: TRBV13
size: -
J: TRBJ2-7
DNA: TGTGCCAGCAGCCTAAGGACACTTTATTCCTACGAGCAGTACTTC
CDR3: CASSLRTLYSYEQYF

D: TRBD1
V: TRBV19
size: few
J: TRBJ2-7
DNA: TGTGCCAGTAGCCCACAGGGGGGAGAGCAGTACTTC
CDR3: CASSPQGGEQYF

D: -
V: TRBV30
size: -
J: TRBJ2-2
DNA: TGTGCCTGGAGTCAGCGGGCGATCACCGGGGAGCTGTTTTTT
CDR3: CAWSQRAITGELFF

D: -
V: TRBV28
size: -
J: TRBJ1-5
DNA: TGTGCCAGCAGTTTGTTTGCGGGCCTTAGCAATCAGCCCCAGCATTTT
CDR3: CASSLFAGLSNQPQHF

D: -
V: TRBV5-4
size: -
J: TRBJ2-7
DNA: TGTGCCAGCAGATATGAGTCAGGGGCCGCCTACGAGCAGTACTTC
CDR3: CASRYESGAAYEQYF

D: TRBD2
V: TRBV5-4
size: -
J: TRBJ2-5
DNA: TGTGCCAGCAGCTTGGGTGCGGGAGAGTGGGAGACCCAGTACTTC
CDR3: CASSLGAGEWETQYF

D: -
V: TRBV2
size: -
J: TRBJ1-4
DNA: TGTGCCAGCAGCCTTGGACGGGAAAGTAATGAAAAACTGTTTTTT
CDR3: CASSLGRESNEKLFF

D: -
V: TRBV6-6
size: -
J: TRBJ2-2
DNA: TGTGCCAGCAGTTTCCCGGCTGGAGTGGGCACCGGGGAGCTGTTTTTT
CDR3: CASSFPAGVGTGELFF

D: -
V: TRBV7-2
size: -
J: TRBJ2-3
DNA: TGTGCCAGCAGCTTAGCGCATCCCTCAGGGGGGCATACGCAGTATTTT
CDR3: CASSLAHPSGGHTQYF

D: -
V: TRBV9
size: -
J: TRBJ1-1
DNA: TGTGCCACCCCGGGTCGTACTAACACTGAAGCTTTCTTT
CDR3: CATPGRTNTEAFF

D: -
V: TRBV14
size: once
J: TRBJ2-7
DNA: TGTGCCAGCAGCCAGGGGGCGGCCCTGGAGCAGTACTTC
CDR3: CASSQGAALEQYF

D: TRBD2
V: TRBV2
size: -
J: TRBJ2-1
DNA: TGTGCCAGCGGCCGTTTAGCGGGAAACTCCTACAATGAGCAGTTCTTC
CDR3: CASGRLAGNSYNEQFF

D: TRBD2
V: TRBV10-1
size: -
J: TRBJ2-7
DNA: TGCGCCAGCAGTGAGCGGGGCAGGAGAGGACTAGCGCCAGGCGAGCAGTACTTC
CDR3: CASSERGRRGLAPGEQYF

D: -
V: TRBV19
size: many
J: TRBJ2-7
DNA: TGTGCCAGTAGTACTGATCATGCGGGGTCCTACGAGCAGTACTTC
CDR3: CASSTDHAGSYEQYF

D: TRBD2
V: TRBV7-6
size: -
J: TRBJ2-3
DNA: TGTGCCAGCAGCTTAGAAGCGGGAGTCCCAGATACGCAGTATTTT
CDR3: CASSLEAGVPDTQYF

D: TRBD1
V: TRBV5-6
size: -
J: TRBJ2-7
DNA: TGTGCCAGCAGCCCGGGGACAGGCCGCTACGAGCAGTACTTC
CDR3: CASSPGTGRYEQYF

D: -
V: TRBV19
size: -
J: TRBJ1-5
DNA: TGTGCCAGTAGTACAGGGGAGATCCTTTGGGGTCAGCCCCAGCATTTT
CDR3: CASSTGEILWGQPQHF

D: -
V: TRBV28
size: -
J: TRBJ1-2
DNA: TGTGCCAGCACCTCCGGAGGGAATGGCTACACCTTC
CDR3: CASTSGGNGYTF

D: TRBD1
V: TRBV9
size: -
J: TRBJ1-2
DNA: TGTGCCAGCAGCGTAGGAACAGGGGAGCACTATGGCTACACCTTC
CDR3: CASSVGTGEHYGYTF

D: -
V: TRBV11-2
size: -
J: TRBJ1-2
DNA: TGTGCCAGCAGCTTACCGGGGGACTATGGCTACACCTTC
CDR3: CASSLPGDYGYTF

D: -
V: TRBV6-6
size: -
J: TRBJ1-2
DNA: TGTGCCAGCACCGTTAGAGCTAACTATGGCTACACCTTC
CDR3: CASTVRANYGYTF